The 12 T cell receptor beta chains presented below share a single source sample, sequenced in a study of blood T cell repertoires in COVID-19. Profiling relied on immunoSEQ multiplex PCR, and the TCRdb table lists in-frame clones only, not all of them. The sample comprises 95,000 to 150,000 clones, approximately 90% of which are singletons, and 1.5% rests with the top ten. Sample: peripheral blood. These receptors originate from a human donor in a cohort sampled during active COVID-19.

The rearrangement uses TRBV29-1 and TRBJ2-1; D is possibly TRBD2 (6 bases). V was cut by 6 bases and J by 6 bases, with 21 bases left in between. In germline, CDR1 is SQVTM, CDR2 ANQGSEA. The CDR3 totals 15 residues. CDR3 bases: TGCAGCGTAGATAGCGGACCCGGGGGATTCAATGAGCAGTTCTTC. Its translation is CSVDSGPGGFNEQFF.

This chain joins TRBV28 and TRBJ2-7, with 14 bases fitting TRBD2. Germline V lookup: CDR1 MDHEN, CDR2 SYDVKM. CDR3 size: 18 residues. J gave up 1 base and V 3 bases, and 8 bases lay outside the gene matches. The CDR3, as DNA: TGTGCCAGCAGTTTGCCGGGACTAGCGGGAGTTAGGTCCTACGAGCAGTACTTC. Its translation: CASSLPGLAGVRSYEQYF.

This rearrangement joins TRBV5-5 to TRBJ1-6; TRBD1 is a possible D gene (6 bases). This CDR3 region has 15 residues. Trimming removed 0 bases at V and 9 bases at J, with 13 bases between. Germline V lookup: CDR1 SGHKS, CDR2 YYEKEE (reference sequence). This CDR3 reads CASSLEVGARSPLHF. DNA of the CDR3: TGTGCCAGCAGCTTGGAGGTGGGGGCTCGTTCACCCCTCCACTTT. The full variable domain, completed using reference TRBV5-5 and TRBJ1-6, is DAGVTQSPTHLIKTRGQQVTLRCSPISGHKSVSWYQQVLGQGPQFIFQYYEKEERGRGNFPDRFSARQFPNYSSELNVNALLLGDSALYLCASSLEVGARSPLHFGNGTRLTVT.

The chain links TRBV28 to TRBJ1-1; tentatively, D is TRBD1 (5 bases). CDR1 is MDHEN and CDR2 is SYDVKM in the germline V gene. Trimming stripped 5 bases from V and 7 bases from J, with 5 bases between. This CDR3 has 10 amino acids. The CDR3 sequence is CASSQGEAFF. The DNA of the CDR3 is TGTGCCAGCAGTCAGGGTGAAGCTTTCTTT.

The rearrangement links TRBV2 to TRBJ2-4; D call uncertain. Per germline, CDR1 SNHLY and CDR2 FYNNEI. This CDR3 is built from 13 residues. Trimming took off 4 bases at V and 15 bases at J, with 19 bases between the two ends. CDR3: CASSGSALRLRYF. In DNA, the CDR3 is TGTGCCAGCAGTGGATCCGCGTTGAGGCTTCGGTACTTC. The full variable domain, completed using reference TRBV2 and TRBJ2-4, is EPEVTQTPSHQVTQMGQEVILRCVPISNHLYFYWYRQILGQKVEFLVSFYNNEISEKSEIFDDQFSVERPDGSNFTLKIRSTKLEDSAMYFCASSGSALRLRYFGAGTRLSVL.

The chain is built from TRBV27 and TRBJ2-3; D remains unclear. The CDR3 spans 13 residues. CDR1 is MNHEY, CDR2 SMNVEV, per germline (reference sequence). V was shortened by 6 bases and J by 0 bases, with 7 bases between the two germline ends. CDR3 residues: CASRPTSTDTQYF. CDR3 nucleotide sequence: TGTGCCAGCAGGCCAACTAGCACAGATACGCAGTATTTT.

This chain connects TRBV4-1 to TRBJ2-1, with a possible D match to TRBD2 (5 bases). This CDR3 is built from 11 residues. Germline CDR1 is MGHRA and CDR2 is YSYEKL. The V and J ends lost 5 bases and 9 bases respectively, with 8 bases between them. The CDR3 nucleotides read TGCGCCAGCAGCACTAGAGGTGAGCAGTTCTTC. The encoded protein is CASSTRGEQFF.

The chain uses TRBV6-5 and TRBJ2-2; D is unclear. The CDR3 totals 13 residues. Germline values: CDR1 MNHEY, CDR2 SVGAGI. V dropped 6 bases and J dropped 2 bases, with 7 bases sitting between them. CDR3 in DNA: TGTGCCAGCAGCTTTAGCAACACCGGGGAGCTGTTTTTT. This sequence encodes CASSFSNTGELFF.

The gene calls are TRBV6-5 and TRBJ2-5; 7 bases agree with TRBD1. Germline assignment: CDR1 MNHEY and CDR2 SVGAGI. This CDR3 has 14 residues. V trimming: 6 bases; J trimming: 2 bases; junction bases outside the gene matches: 6. The chain's CDR3 is CASRYRGGQETQYF. In DNA, the CDR3 is TGTGCCAGCAGATACAGGGGTGGGCAAGAGACCCAGTACTTC.

This clone was seen more than once but under ten times. The chain employs TRBV28 and TRBJ1-6; D not certain. V shed 6 bases and J shed 0 bases, with 9 bases lying between them. This CDR3 region has 15 residues. The germline V gene encodes CDR1 MDHEN and CDR2 SYDVKM. In nucleotides, the CDR3 is TGTGCCAGCAGCCGGGGTAGCTCCTATAATTCACCCCTCCACTTT. The encoded protein is CASSRGSSYNSPLHF.

The V gene is TRBV11-2, the J gene TRBJ2-5; D is unresolved. In germline, CDR1 is SGHAT, CDR2 FQNNGV. The CDR3 consists of 12 residues. V dropped 0 bases and J dropped 4 bases, with 3 bases sitting between them. As DNA, the CDR3 is TGTGCCAGCAGCTTAGACTTAGAGACCCAGTACTTC. The encoded protein is CASSLDLETQYF.

The chain carries TRBV6-5 and TRBJ1-2, with TRBD1 matching over 12 bases. V lost 6 bases, J lost 5 bases, and 7 bases stayed unmatched. Germline V lookup: CDR1 MNHEY, CDR2 SVGAGI. This CDR3 region has 15 residues. In DNA, the CDR3 is TGTGCCAGCAGGCCCGGGACAGGGGGCGGGTATGGCTACACCTTC. Translation: CASRPGTGGGYGYTF.